The 14 T cell receptor beta chains presented below share a single source sample, sequenced in a study of T-cell reconstitution after alpha-beta-depleted transplantation in children (dated by TCRdb to 2015 to 2016). The receptor library was made with PCR. The reads were generated on an Illumina HiSeq 2500. Molecular barcoding was employed in the preparation of TCR libraries, with unique molecular identifiers being used to normalize TCRbeta repertoire quantification. TCRdb ran its own pipeline on the public reads, namely fastp trimming at Q25 and MiXCR clone calling, and kept in-frame beta chains. Rows with one shared CDR3 protein collapse into an entry with the most common genes and DNA. The sample table lists over 85,000 distinct CDR3 sequences, around 7% of them with a count of one. The top ten clones comprise around 17% of the sample. The sample's treatment or condition label, in plain terms: allogeneic hematopoietic cell transplantation with graft depleted of TCRalphabeta T cells and CD19 B cells.

The sequences come from PBMCs, collected before TCRalphabeta/CD19-depleted stem cell transplant. Receptors were obtained from a boy aged 2 to 10 with acute lymphoblastic leukemia, due to receive a stem cell transplant.

The V and J genes are TRBV20-1 and TRBJ2-1, with 8 bases aligning to TRBD2. The CDR3 loop spans 16 amino acids. Per germline, CDR1 DFQATT and CDR2 SNEGSKA (reference sequence). Losses at the gene ends were 0 bases for V and 1 base for J; bases not matched to a gene: 5. CDR3 DNA: TGCAGTGCTAGAGATATAGCGGGGCCGTCCTACAATGAGCAGTTCTTC. Translation gives CSARDIAGPSYNEQFF.

There are many counts of this clonotype. This chain joins TRBV2 and TRBJ1-1; D not certain. This CDR3 has 15 amino acids. Deletions cut 8 bases from V and 1 base from J, with 17 bases between. CDR1 is SNHLY and CDR2 is FYNNEI in the germline V gene. This CDR3 is CASGREGTPNTEAFF. The CDR3 DNA follows: TGTGCCAGCGGAAGAGAGGGAACCCCGAACACTGAAGCTTTCTTT.

The chain employs TRBV18 and TRBJ1-3; D gene uncertain. Trimming cost V 0 bases and J 7 bases, with 10 bases left between them. CDR1 and CDR2 from the germline V gene are KGHSH and LQKENI. The CDR3 consists of 14 residues. This chain's CDR3 is CASSPPTRTNTIYF. The CDR3 DNA reads TGTGCCAGCTCACCACCTACACGGACGAACACCATATATTTT.

This chain connects TRBV20-1 to TRBJ1-5; possible D gene TRBD1, 6 bases. Between the trimmed V and J ends, which lost 1 base and 7 bases, there was a span of 11 bases. CDR1 and CDR2 from the germline V gene are DFQATT and SNEGSKA (reference sequence). CDR3 length: 13 amino acids. The CDR3 sequence: CSARAGVLQPQHF. In DNA, the CDR3 is TGCAGTGCTAGAGCAGGGGTTTTGCAGCCCCAGCATTTT.

This clonotype was seen ten or more times. The rearrangement joins TRBV7-2 to TRBJ2-1; TRBD2 agrees at 8 bases. The germline V gene encodes CDR1 SGHTA and CDR2 FQGNSA. Trimming removed 2 bases from V and 9 bases from J; junction bases left unmatched: 12. The CDR3 covers 16 residues. CDR3 bases: TGTGCCAGCAGCTTAAGTGTGATAGCGGGGTCGGGTGAGCAGTTCTTC. Its protein product is CASSLSVIAGSGEQFF.

This chain connects TRBV25-1 to TRBJ1-5; D not certain. The CDR3 extends over 12 amino acids. V was cut by 8 bases and J by 7 bases, with 12 bases left in between. Germline CDR1 MGHDK, CDR2 SYGVNS. The CDR3 nucleotides are TGTGCCAGCGGGCTAGGGAGGCAGCCCCAGCATTTT. Translated: CASGLGRQPQHF. Together with reference TRBV25-1 and TRBJ1-5, the CDR3 gives the full variable domain: EADIYQTPRYLVIGTGKKITLECSQTMGHDKMYWYQQDPGMELHLIHYSYGVNSTEKGDLSSESTVSRIRTEHFPLTLESARPSHTSQYLCASGLGRQPQHFGDGTRLSIL.

This clonotype was picked up a small number of times. V and J are TRBV20-1 and TRBJ2-1; 9 bases are a match to TRBD2. Germline V gene lookup returns CDR1 DFQATT and CDR2 SNEGSKA (reference sequence). The CDR3 length is 18 residues. Losses at the gene ends were 6 bases for V and 0 bases for J; bases not matched to a gene: 15. CDR3 protein: CSAPTSGPQRSSYNEQFF. DNA for the CDR3: TGCAGTGCACCTACTAGCGGGCCACAAAGGAGCTCCTACAATGAGCAGTTCTTC.

This clonotype occurred many times. The rearrangement links TRBV27 to TRBJ2-3, with 8 bases lining up with TRBD2. There are 12 residues in the CDR3. Germline V gene data show CDR1 as MNHEY and CDR2 as SMNVEV (reference sequence). Germline trimming cut 7 bases from V and 9 bases from J; bases unmatched to any gene: 6. The CDR3 region is CASKPQRGTQYF. As DNA, the CDR3 is TGTGCCAGCAAGCCCCAGCGGGGGACGCAGTATTTT.

There are a few counts of this clonotype. The J gene is TRBJ2-1, the V gene TRBV20-1; D possibly uses TRBD1 or TRBD2 (5 bases each). The CDR3 runs 20 residues. Germline values: CDR1 DFQATT, CDR2 SNEGSKA (reference sequence). Trimming pared 4 bases from V and 1 base from J, leaving 29 bases between. CDR3 nucleotide sequence: TGCAGTGCTAAGGTGCGAGGGACCGCTCCTCGTCCGAGGTCCTACAATGAGCAGTTCTTC. Its protein is CSAKVRGTAPRPRSYNEQFF.

This clonotype showed up many times. The CDR3 DNA sequence: TGTGCCAGCAGTGAGGGAAGCGGGGGCACAGATACGCAGTATTTT. Encoded protein: CASSEGSGGTDTQYF. This chain links TRBV6-4 with TRBJ2-3; 7 bases are shared with TRBD2. The CDR3 totals 15 residues. V lost 3 bases to trimming and J lost 1 base; unmatched junction nucleotides: 4. Looked up from germline, CDR1 is MRHNA and CDR2 is SNTAGT.

This clonotype was detected only a few times. The gene calls are TRBV6-1 and TRBJ1-1, with D hard to call. The CDR3 consists of 16 residues. The V end lost 4 bases, the J end lost 1 base, and 16 bases lay between the germline ends. Per germline, CDR1 MNHNS and CDR2 SASEGT. In DNA, the CDR3 is TGTGCCAGCAGTGGATCCCCGAGAGGAGCGAACACTGAAGCTTTCTTT. The encoded protein is CASSGSPRGANTEAFF.

The chain recombines TRBV20-1 with TRBJ2-7, with 7 bases fitting TRBD1. V lost 5 bases to trimming and J lost 1 base; unmatched junction nucleotides: 14. The CDR3 has 16 amino acids. The germline gives CDR1 DFQATT, CDR2 SNEGSKA (reference sequence). For the CDR3, the DNA is TGCAGTGCTGTAGGTAAGGGGGCAGGACCATCCTACGAGCAGTACTTC. Its protein is CSAVGKGAGPSYEQYF.

This chain joins TRBV6-1 and TRBJ2-1, with 12 bases fitting TRBD2. Germline V lookup: CDR1 MNHNS, CDR2 SASEGT. Trimming at V came to 7 bases and at J to 12 bases, leaving 10 bases not matched to a gene. The CDR3 contains 14 residues. CDR3 amino acids: CASTISTSGGGQFF. Written as DNA, the CDR3 is TGTGCCAGCACCATATCGACTAGCGGGGGTGGGCAGTTCTTC.

This clonotype was seen many times. The chain is built from TRBV5-6 and TRBJ2-1, with D unclear. The CDR3 contains 15 residues. CDR1 and CDR2 from the germline V gene are SGHDT and YYEEEE. The ends were cut back, 3 bases at V and 5 bases at J, with 15 bases in the middle. CDR3 in amino acids: CASSYLTRRDNEQFF. CDR3 nucleotide sequence: TGTGCCAGCAGCTACCTCACCCGTAGGGACAATGAGCAGTTCTTC.